The present T cell receptor (beta chain) was sequenced within a study of blood T cell repertoires in COVID-19. In the authors' methods: Amplification of reference gene primers provided the estimated nucleated cell counts. The table came from immunoSEQ multiplex PCR; TCRdb's copy has only in-frame clones and leaves some out. The V and J calls and the clone size are those of that table, but D and trimming were determined from the DNA. The data hold roughly 300,000 clones, with around 90% observed a single time. Looked up from germline, CDR1 is LGHDT and CDR2 is YNNKEL (reference sequence). V lost 3 bases, J lost 1 base, and 12 bases lay in between. The CDR3 is 16 residues long.

The sequencing input was peripheral blood. The chain recombines TRBV3-1 (or the pseudogene TRBV3-2) with TRBJ2-2, with D tentatively TRBD2 (7 bases). This clonotype was obtained from a man between 18 and 29 years old who had recovered from COVID-19. The CDR3 sequence: CASSHWGGGNTGELFF. The CDR3 DNA sequence: TGTGCCAGCAGCCATTGGGGAGGGGGGAACACCGGGGAGCTGTTTTTT.